This entry lists 24 T cell receptor beta chains sequenced from one sample in a study of OX40 agonist ivuxolimab in advanced cancers. To prepare the library, the immunoSEQ multiplex PCR assay was applied. In its TCRdb copy, this immuneACCESS table keeps in-frame sequences only and misses some clones. Where compared with another copy, unresolved V genes explain less than half of these, and the others have no known cause. This sample is represented by under 7,500 clones; around 90% of them were singletons. The ten most abundant clones make up roughly 40% of the sample. The specimen comprised CD4+ or CD8+ T cells sorted from blood, sampled in a trial of the OX40 agonist ivuxolimab. All receptors come from an adult with an advanced solid tumor such as melanoma, head and neck, liver or kidney cancer.

This clone has only one observation. The rearrangement uses TRBV27 and TRBJ1-4; unclear D gene. The V end lost 4 bases, the J end lost 7 bases, and 13 bases lay between the germline ends. CDR3 length: 14 residues. Germline loops: CDR1 MNHEY, CDR2 SMNVEV (reference sequence). The CDR3 coding sequence is TGTGCCAGCAGTTCAGGATTACAGATTGAAAAACTGTTTTTT. It is translated as CASSSGLQIEKLFF. The full variable domain, rest sourced from reference TRBV27 and TRBJ1-4, is EAQVTQNPRYLITVTGKKLTVTCSQNMNHEYMSWYRQDPGLGLRQIYYSMNVEVTDKGDVPEGYKVSRKEKRNFPLILESPSPNQTSLYFCASSSGLQIEKLFFGSGTQLSVL.

The chain joins TRBV5-6 to TRBJ1-4, with TRBD1 as a possible D gene (5 bases). Germline CDR1 and CDR2: SGHDT and YYEEEE. The CDR3 is made up of 15 amino acids. The V end was cut by 2 bases, the J end by 5 bases, with 13 bases between. The CDR3 DNA reads as TGTGCCAGCAGCTTTAGGTCCGAGGGGAATGAAAAACTGTTTTTT. Its protein product is CASSFRSEGNEKLFF.

This rearrangement joins TRBV5-4 to TRBJ1-2; 9 bases match TRBD1. Germline V gene sequence: CDR1 SGHNT, CDR2 YYREEE (reference sequence). There are 15 residues in the CDR3. With 2 bases clipped from V and 6 bases from J, the junction kept 8 bases outside the gene matches. The CDR3 protein is CASSFIEQGADGYTF. The CDR3 DNA is TGTGCCAGCAGCTTCATAGAACAGGGGGCAGATGGCTACACCTTC.

The genes are TRBV19 and TRBJ1-4; unclear D gene. The length of the CDR3 is 15 residues. With 3 bases removed from V and 0 bases from J, the gap between germline ends came to 8 bases. CDR1 and CDR2 (germline): LNHDA, SQIVND (reference sequence). DNA for the CDR3: TGTGCCAGTAGTATCCCCTCTGCAACTAATGAAAAACTGTTTTTT. Residues: CASSIPSATNEKLFF. Full variable domain (rest looked up from reference TRBV19 and TRBJ1-4): DGGITQSPKYLFRKEGQNVTLSCEQNLNHDAMYWYRQDPGQGLRLIYYSQIVNDFQKGDIAEGYSVSREKKESFPLTVTSAQKNPTAFYLCASSIPSATNEKLFFGSGTQLSVL.

The CDR3 coding sequence is TGTGCCAGCTCGGCGGGAGTGGTATACGAGCAGTACTTC. Its protein is CASSAGVVYEQYF. The chain has TRBV6-6 and TRBJ2-7; 7 nucleotides align to TRBD2. This CDR3 is 13 amino acids long. Germline V gives CDR1 MNHNY, CDR2 SVGAGI (reference sequence). Unmatched junction bases numbered 8, after V lost 8 bases and J lost 4 bases.

The V call is TRBV9, the J call TRBJ2-7; 8 bases map to TRBD2. The germline V gene encodes CDR1 SGDLS and CDR2 YYNGEE. J gave up 0 bases and V 2 bases, and 10 bases lay outside the gene matches. This CDR3 has 17 residues. The CDR3 sequence: CASSVDPLAGLSYEQYF. In DNA form, the CDR3 reads TGTGCCAGCAGCGTCGACCCCTTAGCGGGACTCTCCTACGAGCAGTACTTC.

The chain links TRBV4-2 to TRBJ1-4; D is possibly TRBD1 (5 bases). The CDR3 sequence is 12 residues long. Per germline, CDR1 LGHNA and CDR2 YNFKEQ. V was cut by 5 bases and J by 7 bases, with 8 bases left in between. CDR3 bases: TGTGCCAGCAGCTGGACACTTGAAAAACTGTTTTTT. Amino acid sequence: CASSWTLEKLFF.

The rearrangement joins TRBV5-3 to TRBJ2-7; possibly TRBD1 or TRBD2 for D (6 bases each). TRBV5-3 is labeled an ORF, and its function is uncertain. The CDR3 is 13 amino acids. The V and J ends lost 8 bases and 2 bases respectively, with 14 bases between them. CDR3 in amino acids: CASSPGDTYEQYF. The CDR3 DNA reads TGTGCCAGCAGCCCGGGGGACACCTACGAGCAGTACTTC.

The chain couples TRBV9 to TRBJ2-7, with TRBD1 identical over 12 bases. CDR3 length: 17 residues. Germline CDR1 and CDR2: SGDLS and YYNGEE. V lost 3 bases to trimming and J lost 4 bases; unmatched junction nucleotides: 11. The CDR3 sequence: CASSDNPGQGALYEQYF. As DNA, the CDR3 is TGTGCCAGCAGCGATAACCCGGGACAGGGGGCATTATACGAGCAGTACTTC. Full variable domain (rest looked up from reference TRBV9 and TRBJ2-7): DSGVTQTPKHLITATGQRVTLRCSPRSGDLSVYWYQQSLDQGLQFLIQYYNGEERAKGNILERFSAQQFPDLHSELNLSSLELGDSALYFCASSDNPGQGALYEQYFGPGTRLTVT.

This chain links TRBV12-2 with TRBJ2-1; the D call in the table, TRBD2, was not verified against the DNA. TRBV12-2 is recorded as a pseudogene. The CDR3 has 23 amino acids. CDR3 DNA: TGTGCAAGTCGCTCCCATCATCTTCAGGGGACTAGCGGAGCTGAGAGCTCCTACAATGAGCAGTTCTTC. This codes for CASRSHHLQGTSGAESSYNEQFF.

This chain connects TRBV4-1 to TRBJ2-7; TRBD2 matches 9 bases. This CDR3 comprises 17 residues. Germline V lookup: CDR1 MGHRA, CDR2 YSYEKL. Trimming cost V 0 bases and J 4 bases; bases outside gene matches: 10. The CDR3 nucleotides are TGCGCCAGCAGCCAAGAAGGGAGTAGCGGGAGTTTTTACGAGCAGTACTTC. It translates to CASSQEGSSGSFYEQYF.

The chain links TRBV28 to TRBJ2-7; TRBD2 matches 11 bases. The CDR3 has 15 amino acids. With 4 bases clipped from V and 7 bases from J, the junction kept 9 bases outside the gene matches. Germline CDR1 MDHEN, CDR2 SYDVKM. CDR3 sequence reads: CASSSPSSGGWEQYF. The CDR3 DNA is TGTGCCAGCAGTTCCCCTTCTAGCGGGGGGTGGGAGCAGTACTTC.

The rearrangement uses TRBV9 and TRBJ2-3; perhaps TRBD2 as D (6 bases). The V gene's germline CDR1 is SGDLS and CDR2 YYNGEE. This CDR3 has 15 amino acids. V was pared by 4 bases and J by 2 bases, with 14 bases between. CDR3 protein: CASSKGGSYTDTQYF. The DNA for the CDR3 is TGTGCCAGCAGCAAGGGAGGCAGTTACACAGATACGCAGTATTTT. The full variable domain, with the rest looked up from reference TRBV9 and TRBJ2-3, is DSGVTQTPKHLITATGQRVTLRCSPRSGDLSVYWYQQSLDQGLQFLIQYYNGEERAKGNILERFSAQQFPDLHSELNLSSLELGDSALYFCASSKGGSYTDTQYFGPGTRLTVL.

This clone was seen a single time. The chain has TRBV7-6 and TRBJ2-5; 7 nucleotides agree with TRBD1. Germline V gene data show CDR1 as SGHVS and CDR2 as FNYEAQ. V trimming: 5 bases; J trimming: 1 base; junction bases outside the gene matches: 4. This CDR3 region has 14 residues. The CDR3 spells CASSPWDSQETQYF. In DNA form, the CDR3 reads TGTGCCAGCAGCCCCTGGGACAGCCAAGAGACCCAGTACTTC. Combining the CDR3 with reference TRBV7-6 and TRBJ2-5 gives the whole variable domain GAGVSQSPRYKVTKRGQDVALRCDPISGHVSLYWYRQALGQGPEFLTYFNYEAQQDKSGLPNDRFSAERPEGSISTLTIQRTEQRDSAMYRCASSPWDSQETQYFGPGTRLLVL.

This chain joins TRBV7-9 and TRBJ2-3; D may match TRBD1 or TRBD2 (5 bases each). The CDR3 contains 19 residues. The germline gives CDR1 SEHNR, CDR2 FQNEAQ (reference sequence). Trimming took off 5 bases at V and 2 bases at J, with 26 bases between the two ends. In DNA form, the CDR3 reads TGTGCCAGCAGCCATGGGCGGTGGGGAGAGGGGATCTACACAGATACGCAGTATTTT. Protein: CASSHGRWGEGIYTDTQYF.

The chain links TRBV29-1 to TRBJ1-5; possible D gene TRBD1, 5 bases. This CDR3 region has 13 residues. V was trimmed by 3 bases and J by 6 bases, leaving 12 bases between them. Germline-derived CDR1 and CDR2 are SQVTM and ANQGSEA. CDR3 in amino acids: CSVEPGPGQPQHF. The CDR3 nucleotides read TGCAGCGTTGAGCCAGGGCCCGGTCAGCCCCAGCATTTT.

The chain couples TRBV4-1 to TRBJ2-2; 10 nucleotides match TRBD2. Germline V lookup: CDR1 MGHRA, CDR2 YSYEKL. Losses at the gene ends were 3 bases for V and 5 bases for J; bases not matched to a gene: 3. The CDR3 contains 15 residues. The CDR3 spells CASSHLTSGTGELFF. The CDR3 coding sequence is TGCGCCAGCAGCCACCTGACTAGCGGGACCGGGGAGCTGTTTTTT.

This clone appeared a few times. The chain has TRBV7-2 and TRBJ1-5; D is perhaps TRBD1 (5 bases). V was clipped by 5 bases and J by 2 bases, with 16 bases between them. CDR1 and CDR2 (germline): SGHTA, FQGNSA. CDR3 size: 16 residues. The CDR3 DNA reads as TGTGCCAGCAGCGTGGGAAGTGGGGCGGGCAATCAGCCCCAGCATTTT. Amino acids: CASSVGSGAGNQPQHF.

The rearrangement joins TRBV27 to TRBJ2-2; perhaps TRBD1 as D (6 bases). V shed 3 bases and J shed 0 bases, with 8 bases lying between them. The CDR3 is made up of 15 amino acids. The germline V gene encodes CDR1 MNHEY and CDR2 SMNVEV (reference sequence). The CDR3 DNA reads TGTGCCAGCAGTTTGTGGGGGCCGAACACCGGGGAGCTGTTTTTT. It encodes CASSLWGPNTGELFF.

The chain combines TRBV30 with TRBJ2-3; D not certain. The CDR3 is made up of 12 amino acids. Germline assignment: CDR1 GTSNPN and CDR2 SVGIG (reference sequence). Between the trimmed V and J ends, which lost 1 base and 6 bases, there was a span of 8 bases. The CDR3 loop is CAWSASRDTQYF. CDR3 bases: TGTGCCTGGAGTGCCTCTAGGGATACGCAGTATTTT.

The rearrangement uses TRBV7-9 and TRBJ2-7; the D is unclear. Germline V gene lookup returns CDR1 SEHNR and CDR2 FQNEAQ (reference sequence). V was trimmed by 1 base and J by 3 bases, leaving 4 bases between them. The CDR3 contains 12 residues. The CDR3 nucleotides are TGTGCCAGCAGCTTAGTCCTCTACGAGCAGTACTTC. Protein product: CASSLVLYEQYF.

This chain uses TRBV19 with TRBJ1-5; D gene unclear. This CDR3 is 13 amino acids long. From germline, CDR1 is LNHDA and CDR2 SQIVND (reference sequence). The V and J ends lost 1 base and 6 bases respectively, with 7 bases between them. The CDR3 bases are TGTGCCAGTAGTATAGCGGGGTTTCAGCCCCAGCATTTT. This encodes CASSIAGFQPQHF.

The V gene is TRBV27, the J gene TRBJ2-5, with 8 bases that match TRBD2. J was trimmed by 5 bases and V by 3 bases; bases with no gene match: 11. This CDR3 is 16 amino acids long. The germline V gene encodes CDR1 MNHEY and CDR2 SMNVEV (reference sequence). CDR3 nucleotide sequence: TGTGCCAGCAGTTTTCAATCCGGGACTAGGGGGGAGACCCAGTACTTC. Its protein is CASSFQSGTRGETQYF.

The J gene is TRBJ2-1, the V gene TRBV5-6; D not certain. Germline V gene data show CDR1 as SGHDT and CDR2 as YYEEEE. The CDR3 contains 14 residues. V gave up 0 bases and J gave up 7 bases, with 11 bases separating them. CDR3 coding DNA: TGTGCCAGCAGCTTGGGGAAAAGGGATAATGAGCAGTTCTTC. Protein sequence: CASSLGKRDNEQFF.